Each of the 18 T cell receptor beta chains below was sequenced from the same sample in a study of CD8+ T cells in alopecia areata. RNA was extracted and reverse transcribed into cDNA as the sequencing template. Sequencing used immunoSEQ multiplex PCR; TCRdb keeps in-frame clones, though not all of them. The data contain some 130,000 clones, approximately 53% of them singletons. This material consisted of CD4+ T cells sorted from blood, taken at week 0. All receptors come from a human donor with alopecia areata.

This chain uses TRBV5-6 with TRBJ2-7, with 10 bases aligning to TRBD1. Germline-derived CDR1 and CDR2 are SGHDT and YYEEEE. The trim removed 4 bases at V and 6 bases at J, leaving 7 bases unmatched. The CDR3 is made up of 14 amino acids. CDR3: CASSQWDRGPEQYF. Written as DNA, the CDR3 is TGTGCCAGCAGCCAGTGGGACAGGGGTCCCGAGCAGTACTTC.

This clone was seen only a few times. V is TRBV29-1 and J is TRBJ2-3; no definite D call. Germline V gene data show CDR1 as SQVTM and CDR2 as ANQGSEA. V was pared by 1 base and J by 0 bases, with 14 bases between. The CDR3 is 16 amino acids. CDR3: CSVEARTATSTDTQYF. The CDR3 coding sequence is TGCAGCGTTGAAGCCCGGACGGCTACGAGCACAGATACGCAGTATTTT.

This clone was detected a few times. This sequence joins TRBV5-6 and TRBJ2-1; 8 bases are a match to TRBD1. With 4 bases clipped from V and 2 bases from J, the junction kept 5 bases outside the gene matches. There are 15 residues in the CDR3. Per germline, CDR1 SGHDT and CDR2 YYEEEE. As DNA, the CDR3 is TGTGCCAGCAGCGACCGGGACAGGCCCTACAATGAGCAGTTCTTC. Its protein is CASSDRDRPYNEQFF.

V gene TRBV4-1 combines with J gene TRBJ2-3; 8 positions agree with TRBD1. Losses at the gene ends were 4 bases for V and 4 bases for J; bases not matched to a gene: 4. This CDR3 has 14 amino acids. Germline V gene sequence: CDR1 MGHRA, CDR2 YSYEKL. DNA for the CDR3: TGCGCCAGCAGCCTCCAGGGACAGGCAGATACGCAGTATTTT. It is translated as CASSLQGQADTQYF.

The rearrangement uses TRBV5-4 and TRBJ1-1; TRBD1 aligns across 10 bases. The CDR3 spans 13 residues. CDR1 SGHNT and CDR2 YYREEE come from the germline V gene (reference sequence). V gave up 2 bases and J gave up 7 bases; unmatched junction bases: 2. CDR3 sequence: CASSFGTGDEAFF. The DNA for the CDR3 is TGTGCCAGCAGCTTTGGGACAGGGGATGAAGCTTTCTTT.

This clone was counted a single time. This chain joins TRBV5-1 and TRBJ2-7; 9 bases fit TRBD1. The length of the CDR3 is 14 residues. After removal of 6 bases from V and 6 bases from J, the junction contained 10 bases not matched to a gene. Germline V CDR1 and CDR2: SGHRS, YFSETQ. The CDR3 spells CASISGTGTGEQYF. The CDR3 nucleotides read TGCGCCAGCATCTCCGGGACAGGGACGGGCGAGCAGTACTTC.

V usage is TRBV6-6 and J usage is TRBJ1-6, with D possibly matching TRBD1 (6 bases). V lost 6 bases to trimming and J lost 7 bases, with 13 bases between them. The CDR3 consists of 14 residues. CDR1 and CDR2 from the germline V gene are MNHNY and SVGAGI (reference sequence). The DNA for the CDR3 is TGTGCCAGCAGACAGGGAACAGGGAATTCACCCCTCCACTTT. Translating gives CASRQGTGNSPLHF.

The rearrangement joins TRBV7-3 to TRBJ1-2; a possible D gene is TRBD1 (5 bases). This CDR3 is 15 amino acids long. Germline CDR1 SGHTA, CDR2 FQGTGA. V gave up 3 bases and J gave up 2 bases, with 13 bases separating them. In nucleotides, the CDR3 is TGTGCCAGCAGCTTCGCTCTGGGGGAGAACTATGGCTACACCTTC. Protein product: CASSFALGENYGYTF. The whole variable domain, filled in from reference TRBV7-3 and TRBJ1-2, reads GAGVSQTPSNKVTEKGKYVELRCDPISGHTALYWYRQSLGQGPEFLIYFQGTGAADDSGLPNDRFFAVRPEGSVSTLKIQRTERGDSAVYLCASSFALGENYGYTFGSGTRLTVV.

The chain joins TRBV30 to TRBJ1-4; D remains unclear. The CDR3 spans 11 residues. Germline values: CDR1 GTSNPN, CDR2 SVGIG (reference sequence). V gave up 4 bases and J gave up 10 bases, with 10 bases separating them. CDR3 sequence (DNA): TGTGCCTGGAACCTTAGAGGAAAACTGTTTTTT. Translation: CAWNLRGKLFF.

This clone showed up just once. The chain uses TRBV6-5 and TRBJ2-5; 7 bases map to TRBD1. The CDR3 is made up of 15 amino acids. V lost 6 bases to trimming and J lost 7 bases; unmatched junction nucleotides: 14. CDR1 and CDR2 from the germline V gene are MNHEY and SVGAGI. The DNA for the CDR3 is TGTGCCAGCAGGTCTTCAGGGGGTGGTTCGGGGACCCAGTACTTC. Encoded protein: CASRSSGGGSGTQYF.

The V and J genes are TRBV2 and TRBJ1-5; 8 bases map to TRBD1. Trimming removed 3 bases from V and 4 bases from J; junction bases left unmatched: 17. Germline values: CDR1 SNHLY, CDR2 FYNNEI. There are 19 residues in the CDR3. The CDR3 region is CASSDRLLGGTGPNQPQHF. In DNA form, the CDR3 reads TGTGCCAGCAGTGACCGTCTGCTTGGCGGGACAGGCCCTAATCAGCCCCAGCATTTT.

V is TRBV7-9 and J is TRBJ1-5, with D perhaps TRBD1 (5 bases). Trimming removed 10 bases from V and 6 bases from J, with 25 bases in between. This CDR3 comprises 16 residues. Germline assignment: CDR1 SEHNR and CDR2 FQNEAQ (reference sequence). Written as DNA, the CDR3 is TGTGCCATTCACACCGCCGGGGAGGGGTGGGGTCAGCCCCAGCATTTT. Translation gives CAIHTAGEGWGQPQHF.

This clone was picked up a small number of times. The chain couples TRBV28 to TRBJ2-7; 7 bases line up with TRBD1. Unmatched junction bases numbered 16, after V lost 10 bases and J lost 4 bases. Germline CDR1 reads MDHEN; CDR2 reads SYDVKM. This CDR3 region has 15 residues. The CDR3 sequence is CATRHRGQEVYEQYF. Here the CDR3 DNA reads TGTGCCACCCGGCACCGAGGACAGGAAGTATACGAGCAGTACTTC.

This clone was seen more than once but under ten times. CDR3 loop: CASSLSAGAGTDTQYF. The CDR3 nucleotides read TGTGCCAGCAGTCTCTCCGCAGGGGCGGGCACAGATACGCAGTATTTT. The chain recombines TRBV28 with TRBJ2-3, with D maybe TRBD1 (6 bases). CDR3 length: 16 amino acids. Trimming removed 5 bases at V and 1 base at J, with 16 bases between. The germline V gene has CDR1 MDHEN and CDR2 SYDVKM.

The gene calls are TRBV5-4 and TRBJ2-3; TRBD2 matches 11 bases. Per germline, CDR1 SGHNT and CDR2 YYREEE (reference sequence). J lost 0 bases, V lost 4 bases, and 10 bases had no gene match. This CDR3 has 18 amino acids. CDR3 region: CASSTPGLAERSTDTQYF. CDR3 nucleotide sequence: TGTGCCAGCAGCACCCCGGGACTAGCGGAGAGAAGCACAGATACGCAGTATTTT. The entire variable domain, with the rest obtained from reference TRBV5-4 and TRBJ2-3, is as follows: ETGVTQSPTHLIKTRGQQVTLRCSSQSGHNTVSWYQQALGQGPQFIFQYYREEENGRGNFPPRFSGLQFPNYSSELNVNALELDDSALYLCASSTPGLAERSTDTQYFGPGTRLTVL.

The chain joins TRBV23-1 to TRBJ2-5, with 8 bases fitting TRBD1. TRBV23-1 falls under the ORF class, with uncertain function. The CDR3 consists of 13 residues. The V gene end was trimmed by 4 bases and the J gene end by 4 bases; junction bases not matched to a gene: 2. This chain's CDR3 is CASSRGQGETQYF. The CDR3 DNA reads TGCGCCAGCAGTCGTGGACAGGGAGAGACCCAGTACTTC.

This clone was seen a handful of times. The chain joins TRBV29-1 to TRBJ1-1; D gene uncertain. The V end lost 0 bases, the J end lost 1 base, and 9 bases lay between the germline ends. Germline loops: CDR1 SQVTM, CDR2 ANQGSEA. The length of the CDR3 is 14 residues. The CDR3 reads CSVEERRSNTEAFF. CDR3 bases: TGCAGCGTTGAAGAAAGGCGGTCGAACACTGAAGCTTTCTTT.

The chain links TRBV5-4 to TRBJ1-6; D is uncertain. In germline, CDR1 is SGHNT, CDR2 YYREEE (reference sequence). The germline V and J ends were trimmed by 4 bases and 8 bases, with 10 bases remaining between them. CDR3 length: 13 amino acids. In DNA, the CDR3 is TGTGCCAGCAGCACGGACCGGGATTCACCCCTCCACTTT. Its translation: CASSTDRDSPLHF.